Sequencing of this T cell receptor (beta chain) was carried out in a study of CD8+CD57+ T cells in acquired aplastic anemia. Study information: CD4+ and CD8+ cells, once sorted, gave DNA averaging approximately 3 ug.

Sequencing involved patients with CD8+CD57+ cell expansion previously shown by flow cytometry. The study profiled TCR beta VDJ and CDR3 using genomic DNA as template. TCRdb re-analysed the reads in MiXCR, keeping a single row per CDR3 protein. The sample lists 450,000 to 600,000 distinct CDR3 sequences, over 25% occurring once. In germline, CDR1 is LNHDA, CDR2 SQIVND (reference sequence). CDR3 length: 18 residues. Trimming took 6 bases from V and 4 from J, leaving 27 bases between them. This clonotype was observed a handful of times. Sample: sorted CD4+, CD8+, or CD8+CD57+ T cells (not recorded which) from PBMCs. V and J are TRBV19 and TRBJ1-2; D is uncertain. The receptor's source is a human donor with aplastic anemia. CDR3 in amino acids: CASSSDRADLLMGYGYTF. The CDR3 nucleotides read TGTGCCAGTAGCTCGGACCGGGCGGATCTACTTATGGGCTATGGCTACACCTTC.